This TCR beta chain originates from a study of cytomegalovirus exposure and HLA in healthy donors (dated by TCRdb to 2016 to 2017). About the investigation overall: An earlier analysis of roughly 630 of the donors reported about 250 Gb of sequence data and 117 million unique TCR beta sequences from some 180 million T cells. Donor age, sex, ethnicity and CMV serostatus were compiled together with the repertoire data. In a later genetic analysis, genome-wide SNP genotypes for about three fifths of the 666 donors were used, and that subset was treated as a discovery cohort. The study aimed to test whether signatures of past pathogen exposure could be identified by cataloging public T cell receptors. The study profiled the T cell repertoires of 550 to 700 subjects by immunosequencing and related them to cytomegalovirus serostatus. All discovery cohort repertoires had been generated using a single sequencing platform. The genetic ancestry cluster associated with self-reported Caucasian donors included 65% to 90% of the 398 genotyped donors. The study combined high-throughput TCR immunosequencing, statistical association of individual TCRs with disease status, and machine learning to predict cytomegalovirus infection status. Class I and class II HLA loci were covered by the typing at four-digit resolution. In an earlier analysis of about 590 of the donors, high-throughput TCR beta sequencing was used to judge whether each TCR beta V gene segment behaved as functional or pseudogenic. Among roughly 400 genotyped donors of the cohort, an average of around 240,000 unique TCR beta nucleotide sequences was sequenced per donor, of which 15% to 20% were non-productive. Several DR-DQ haplotypes were treated as single units for association and clustering because of strong linkage in the cohort. Typing coverage differed by locus: A, B, C, DRB1 and DQB1 were typed in roughly 629-640 donors, DQA1 in 500 to 550, DPA1 in 600 to 610, and DPB1 in 450 to 480. A later analysis re-analyzed previously published TCR beta repertoires from 660 or so donors and added high-resolution HLA genotyping to study TCR occurrence patterns. Rather than using new phenotypic data, the later analysis identified candidate immune exposures from TCR beta sequences and from how often those sequences occurred across donors. An early release covering more than 500 HLA-typed donors comprised about 300 gigabases of sequencing data and tens of millions of unique TCR sequences. A separate validation cohort of about 110 different subjects was used in addition to the approximately 640-subject first cohort.

In total, more than 500 healthy bone marrow donors made up the cohort. All cohort members were sampled while nominally healthy, although unrecorded immune exposures were likely present. The donor was CMV seronegative and was included in the group of a few hundred seronegative cohort members. Each donor provided a peripheral blood sample, and peripheral blood mononuclear cells were used for TCR beta sequencing. The Qiagen DNeasy Blood Extraction Kit was used to extract genomic DNA from the blood cell samples. There are 11 amino acids in the CDR3, from cysteine to phenylalanine inclusive. Just the 33-base CDR3 DNA is kept, in frame starting at base 1. V is reduced by 6 bases and J by 4 bases, leaving a spacing of 10 bases between them. In the germline V gene (reference sequence), CDR1 corresponds to DFQATT and CDR2 to SNEGSKA. Libraries came from the immunoSEQ multiplex PCR assay. For the multiplex PCR, a mixture combining 60 forward primers for TCR Vbeta segments and 13 reverse primers for TCR Jbeta segments was used. The CDR3 region of rearranged TCR beta genes was amplified from genomic DNA with a multiplex PCR assay. Amplified TCR beta libraries were sequenced as 87-base-pair reads on the Illumina HiSeq System. Regarding the original processing steps: A later analysis counted about 80 million unique TCR beta chains across the roughly 700 repertoires, and some 11 million of these chains were shared by at least two donors. A nearest-neighbor algorithm error-corrected the raw reads and collapsed the reads into unique sequences, merging closely related sequences to remove PCR and sequencing errors. V, D and J gene segments were assigned by aligning CDR3 sequences to IMGT reference sequences. For a sequence to be retained, a match of at least six nucleotides was required to both a V gene segment and a J gene segment. A rearrangement counted as productive if the CDR3 had no stop codons and remained in frame with V and J, and every other rearrangement counted as non-productive. Following IMGT convention, CDR3 was defined as the stretch from the second conserved V-encoded cysteine to the conserved J-encoded phenylalanine. The earlier analysis of fewer than 750 of the donors excluded sequences that lacked an unambiguous match to a single V gene segment. An earlier analysis of some 500 of the donors classified V segments as functional when productive rearrangements were above 56.7% and as segregating when the standard deviation between donors was above 5%. A statistical classification framework was built to diagnose cytomegalovirus status from the catalog of TCR beta chain sequences. In a later analysis, TCR nucleotide sequences were compared against IMGT/GENE-DB human TR gene sequences so that V and J genes could be assigned. The TCRdist pipeline was used in a later analysis to assign CDR3 sequences and most-parsimonious VDJ recombination scenarios. In a later analysis, each TCR beta chain was defined by its CDR3 amino acid sequence together with its V-gene family, and reads without a unique V-gene family were excluded. In a later analysis, fewer than 650 highly shared, low-generation-probability nucleotide sequences were removed to address suspected cross-contamination and a sequencing artifact. In a later analysis, a clonal expansion index for each public chain was calculated from normalized within-repertoire ranks of inferred template counts. In a later analysis, generation probabilities were computed using a VDJ recombination model fitted to out-of-frame rearrangements, and the results were checked against IGoR. Hypergeometric tests were used in a later analysis to score TCR-TCR, TCR-HLA and TCR-CMV co-occurrence, with a repertoire-size bias correction applied to the TCR pairs. False discovery rates were estimated in a later analysis by permuting HLA or CMV assignments 20 times. In a later analysis, co-occurring TCRs were grouped using DBSCAN, with TCRdist sequence similarity added in when clustering inside HLA-allele-positive subsets. Repertoires with fewer than 30,000 or more than 120,000 public chains were left out of co-occurrence clustering, as were five repertoires with anomalous nucleotide sharing. In TCRdb, the immuneACCESS table is reduced to in-frame sequences with V and J assigned. These tables do not hold every clone; where another copy was compared, an unresolved V gene accounts for under half, and the others remain unexplained. The DNA was the basis for D and trimming; V, J and clone size are from that table. The sample contains 140,000 or so clones, 60% to 80% of them found a single time. The ten largest clones represent 1.7% of the sample.

Turning to this clone: Its binding antigen is unknown. No base quality information exists; no much larger clone differs at one position.

Study-wide findings and limitations: Only TCR beta chains were sequenced in this cohort, and the absence of alpha or paired-chain data limited detectable features. A few of the identified cytomegalovirus-associated TCR beta chains were confirmed in vitro to be specific for cytomegalovirus antigens. A later analysis reported that several top co-occurrence clusters appeared linked to parvovirus B19, influenza, CMV and Epstein-Barr virus. The authors suggested that the approach could potentially be generalized to other disease states and immunological phenotypes. In a later analysis, some 18,000 TCR beta sequences were associated with specific HLA alleles at a false discovery rate of 0.05. According to a later analysis, TCR association rates differed among HLA loci, with DRB1 alleles showing the most associated TCRs and HLA-C alleles showing the fewest. Cytomegalovirus status was reported to be diagnosed by the classifier with high specificity and sensitivity in both the original and validation cohorts. The sequencing pipeline was judged likely to have produced a cluster of highly shared sequence variants as a technical artifact. In a later analysis, HLA-associated TCR beta chains were found to be more clonally expanded and to have lower generation probabilities than equally common non-associated chains. Because the 87-base-pair reads could not distinguish some IMGT-functional V segments, including TRBV6-2 and TRBV6-3, those segments were excluded. A further reported finding was that TCR beta sequences accurately predicted the HLA-A and HLA-B alleles for most subjects in the first cohort. According to a later genetic analysis, donors in an Asian-associated ancestry cluster had fewer N-insertions in productive TCRs than the approximately 700-donor mean. Across donors, most TCR sequences were observed very rarely, whereas some public TCRs were present in many individuals. Presence/absence analyses assumed roughly uniform sequencing depth across donors, an assumption that may not hold. In an earlier analysis of a few hundred of the donors, most TCR beta V segments were observed in productive rearrangements about 87% or about 30% of the time, broadly matching IMGT annotations. According to a later analysis, most CMV-associated TCR beta chains appeared to be HLA-restricted, and the HLA associations seemed to be driven largely by CMV exposure. CMV serostatus was the only immune exposure information available for the cohort. Because HLA typing was unavailable for some donors at each locus, only the typed subset was used in association tests. The study gave a list of roughly 150 TCR beta chains associated with cytomegalovirus. Linkage disequilibrium might explain the correlated functional status among segregating V segments, but an unknown experimental factor could not be excluded. V-gene and J-gene trimming of TCR beta chains was associated with a missense DCLRE1C variant in a later genetic analysis, and the association was replicated in an independent cohort. Strong co-occurrence of HLA alleles, especially DR and DQ, made assigning TCR associations to individual alleles difficult. The earlier analysis of approximately 540 of the donors excluded fewer than 20 rarely observed V segments, including chromosome 9 orphons, because counts were too low.

The chain uses TRBV20-1 and TRBJ2-7, and the D gene may be TRBD1, 6 bases matching. Sequenced material: PBMCs. The receptor's source is a young woman in good health and CMV-seronegative. The bases are TGCAGTGCAGAAAGGGGGTACGAGCAGTACTTC. It is translated as CSAERGYEQYF.